This is a list of T cell receptor beta chains from one sample in a study of CD8+ T cells in alopecia areata. Libraries were prepared by immunoSEQ multiplex PCR; TCRdb keeps only in-frame clonotypes and omits some of them. Among approximately 210,000 clones listed, around 65% were seen once. Sample: CD4+ T cells sorted from blood, taken at approximately week 42, from a patient treated with tofacitinib. These receptor sequences come from a human donor with alopecia areata. CDR3s include the opening cysteine and the closing phenylalanine or tryptophan. Each record gives: clone size, J gene, V gene, D gene, CDR3 protein, CDR3 DNA. A D gene is named only where the DNA matches it firmly. Clone size is shown for a subset of rows, as once, few, many or a class of expanded clone.

>-|TRBJ1-5|TRBV2|TRBD1
CASTNRGSNQPQHF
TGTGCCAGCACGAACAGGGGTAGCAATCAGCCCCAGCATTTT
>few|TRBJ1-2|TRBV12-5|-
CASGLQDRGGYTF
TGTGCTAGTGGTTTGCAGGACAGAGGTGGCTACACCTTC
>-|TRBJ2-7|TRBV29-1|-
CSVDGGPYEQYF
TGCAGCGTTGATGGCGGACCCTACGAGCAGTACTTC
>few|TRBJ2-3|TRBV29-1|-
CSVGGRDTQYF
TGCAGCGTTGGCGGACGAGATACGCAGTATTTT
>-|TRBJ1-6|TRBV27|-
CASSSTRGNSPLHF
TGTGCCAGCAGTTCGACGCGTGGGAATTCACCCCTCCACTTT
>-|TRBJ1-1|TRBV5-6|-
CASSPVIASNTEAFF
TGTGCCAGCTCCCCCGTGATAGCCTCGAACACTGAAGCTTTCTTT
>-|TRBJ1-5|TRBV7-2|-
CASSLGREQPQHF
TGTGCCAGCAGCTTGGGCAGGGAACAGCCCCAGCATTTT
>-|TRBJ1-2|TRBV2|-
CASNADGYGYTF
TGTGCCAGCAATGCTGACGGCTATGGCTACACCTTC
>-|TRBJ1-1|TRBV30|-
CAWGTGYTEAFF
TGTGCCTGGGGTACAGGGTACACTGAAGCTTTCTTT
>-|TRBJ1-1|TRBV29-1|-
CSVAILGSGTEAFF
TGCAGCGTTGCAATCCTGGGTTCCGGGACTGAAGCTTTCTTT
>-|TRBJ1-1|TRBV5-6|-
CASSSDVTGWAFF
TGTGCCAGCAGCTCCGACGTTACAGGGTGGGCTTTCTTT
>-|TRBJ1-5|TRBV2|TRBD1
CASSSPPTRQGVFQPQHF
TGTGCCAGCAGTTCACCCCCCACTAGACAGGGGGTGTTTCAGCCCCAGCATTTT